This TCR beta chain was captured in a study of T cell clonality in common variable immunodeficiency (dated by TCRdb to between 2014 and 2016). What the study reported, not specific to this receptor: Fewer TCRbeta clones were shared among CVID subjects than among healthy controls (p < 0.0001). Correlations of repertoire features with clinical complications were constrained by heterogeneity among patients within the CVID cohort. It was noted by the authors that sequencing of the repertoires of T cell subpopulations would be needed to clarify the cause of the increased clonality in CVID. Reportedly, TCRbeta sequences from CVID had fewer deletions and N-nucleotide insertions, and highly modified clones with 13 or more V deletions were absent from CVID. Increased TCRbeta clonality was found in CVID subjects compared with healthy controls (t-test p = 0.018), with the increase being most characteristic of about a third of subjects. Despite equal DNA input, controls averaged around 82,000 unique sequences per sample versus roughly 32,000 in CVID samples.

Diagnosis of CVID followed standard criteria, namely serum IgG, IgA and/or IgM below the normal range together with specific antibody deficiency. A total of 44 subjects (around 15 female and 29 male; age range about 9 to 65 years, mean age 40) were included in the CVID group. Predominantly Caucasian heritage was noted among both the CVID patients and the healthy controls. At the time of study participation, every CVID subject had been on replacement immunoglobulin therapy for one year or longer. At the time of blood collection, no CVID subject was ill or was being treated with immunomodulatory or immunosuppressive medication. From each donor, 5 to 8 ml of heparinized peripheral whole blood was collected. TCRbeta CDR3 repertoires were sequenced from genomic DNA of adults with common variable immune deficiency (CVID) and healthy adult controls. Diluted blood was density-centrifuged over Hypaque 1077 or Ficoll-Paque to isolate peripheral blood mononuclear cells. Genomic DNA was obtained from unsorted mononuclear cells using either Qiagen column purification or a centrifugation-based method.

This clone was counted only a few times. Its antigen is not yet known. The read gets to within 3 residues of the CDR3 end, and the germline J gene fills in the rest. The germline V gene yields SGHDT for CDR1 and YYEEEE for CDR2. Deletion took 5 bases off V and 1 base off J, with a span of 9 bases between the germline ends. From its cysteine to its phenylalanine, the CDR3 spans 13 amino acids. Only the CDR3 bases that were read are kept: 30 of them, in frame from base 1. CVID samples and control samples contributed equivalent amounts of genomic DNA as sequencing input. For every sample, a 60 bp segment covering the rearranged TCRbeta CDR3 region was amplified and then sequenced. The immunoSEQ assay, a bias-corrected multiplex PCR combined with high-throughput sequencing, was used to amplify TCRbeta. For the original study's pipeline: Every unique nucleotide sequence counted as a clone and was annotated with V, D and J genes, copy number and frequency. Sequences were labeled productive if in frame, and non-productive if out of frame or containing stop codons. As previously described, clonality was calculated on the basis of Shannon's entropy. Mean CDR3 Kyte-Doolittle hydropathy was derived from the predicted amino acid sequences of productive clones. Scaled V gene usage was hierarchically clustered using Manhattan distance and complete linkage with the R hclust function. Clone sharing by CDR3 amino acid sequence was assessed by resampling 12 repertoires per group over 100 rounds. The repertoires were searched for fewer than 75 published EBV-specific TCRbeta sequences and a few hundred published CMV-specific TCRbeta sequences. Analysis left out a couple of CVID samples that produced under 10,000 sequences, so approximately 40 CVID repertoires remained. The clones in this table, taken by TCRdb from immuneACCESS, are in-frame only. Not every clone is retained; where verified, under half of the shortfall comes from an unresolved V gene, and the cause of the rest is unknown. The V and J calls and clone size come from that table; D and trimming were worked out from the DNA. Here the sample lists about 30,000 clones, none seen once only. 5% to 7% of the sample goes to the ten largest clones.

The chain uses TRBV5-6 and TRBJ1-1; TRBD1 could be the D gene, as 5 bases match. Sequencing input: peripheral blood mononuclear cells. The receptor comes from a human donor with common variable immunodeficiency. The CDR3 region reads CASRGDENTEAFF. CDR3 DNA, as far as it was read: TGTGCCAGCAGAGGGGATGAGAACACTGAA.